A single sample is the source of the 4 T cell receptor beta chains below, sequenced in a study of PD-1 blockade in classical Hodgkin lymphoma. After autologous stem cell transplantation all patients relapsed, and prior brentuximab vedotin exposure differed between cohorts. Assay: immunoSEQ multiplex PCR; the TCRdb copy retains only in-frame clones and omits some. This sample has about 14,000 clones; just under 80% occur once, and the top ten carry roughly 23%. The input for sequencing was peripheral blood mononuclear cells (PBMCs), taken before the second cycle of nivolumab. These receptors were taken from a human donor with classical Hodgkin lymphoma.

J is TRBJ2-7 and V is TRBV10-3; a weak D match, TRBD1 (6 bases). Looked up from germline, CDR1 is ENHRY and CDR2 is SYGVKD. The CDR3 has 12 residues. Between the trimmed V and J ends, which lost 3 bases and 4 bases, there was a span of 7 bases. CDR3 sequence: CAISEQGYEQYF. DNA for the CDR3: TGTGCCATCAGTGAACAGGGATACGAGCAGTACTTC.

The V and J genes are TRBV9 and TRBJ2-1, with D unclear. Per the germline V gene, CDR1 is SGDLS and CDR2 is YYNGEE. With 1 base removed from V and 1 base from J, the gap between germline ends came to 6 bases. The CDR3 extends over 14 amino acids. The CDR3 DNA reads TGTGCCAGCAGCGTACAGGAGTCCTACAATGAGCAGTTCTTC. Its translation: CASSVQESYNEQFF.

The genes are TRBV6-5 and TRBJ2-3; 7 positions match TRBD1. Germline trimming cut 0 bases from V and 2 bases from J; bases unmatched to any gene: 2. The CDR3 has 15 residues. The germline CDR1 and CDR2 sequences are MNHEY and SVGAGI. CDR3 sequence: CASSYSTGTTDTQYF. CDR3 coding DNA: TGTGCCAGCAGTTACTCGACAGGGACCACAGATACGCAGTATTTT.

This clone was recorded only once. This chain uses TRBV5-6 with TRBJ2-7, with D perhaps TRBD1 (5 bases). The CDR3 is made up of 12 amino acids. V shed 8 bases and J shed 0 bases, with 9 bases lying between them. Germline CDR1 SGHDT, CDR2 YYEEEE. The CDR3 loop is CASAGSSYEQYF. The CDR3 nucleotides read TGTGCCAGTGCAGGGTCCTCCTACGAGCAGTACTTC.